The subject of this entry is one T cell receptor (beta chain). This clone was counted a few times. Its binding antigen is unknown. Base qualities are not provided; no much larger clone lies one nucleotide away. The entry originates in a study of cytomegalovirus exposure and HLA in healthy donors (dated by TCRdb to the late 2010s). With respect to the entire study: The 666 repertoires of the first cohort and the 95 to 150 validation repertoires were produced on the same platform, according to a later analysis. The aim of the study was to test whether cataloging public T cell receptors could identify signatures of past pathogen exposure. In addition to the first cohort of approximately 670 subjects, a separate validation cohort of approximately 110 different subjects was used. To predict cytomegalovirus infection status, the study brought together high-throughput TCR immunosequencing, statistical association of individual TCRs with disease status, and machine learning.

The germline V gene yields MGHRA for CDR1 and YSYEKL for CDR2. Unmatched junction bases come to 7, with V trimmed by 2 bases and J by 2 bases. CDR3 length: 17 amino acids, cysteine to phenylalanine. Only CDR3 DNA remains: 51 bases, in frame from the first base. Overall results and qualifications from the work: A total of 164 TCR beta chains were listed by the study as associated with cytomegalovirus. The validation cohort had no HLA typing available for a later analysis, so co-occurrence within that cohort was assessed over all 130 or so repertoires. Cytomegalovirus status was reported to be diagnosed by the classifier with high specificity and sensitivity in both the original and validation cohorts. According to the authors, the approach could potentially be generalized to other disease states and immunological phenotypes. Most TCR sequences were seen in very few donors, while some public TCRs were found in many individuals. In vitro tests confirmed that a few of the cytomegalovirus-associated TCR beta chains recognize cytomegalovirus antigens. A later analysis found that TCRs clustered in the first cohort also tended to co-occur in the 130 or so validation repertoires, with 94% of cluster scores above 0.

The receptor library was made with the immunoSEQ multiplex PCR assay. For the original study's pipeline: A statistical classification framework was built to diagnose cytomegalovirus status from the catalog of TCR beta chain sequences. Entries here come from immuneACCESS through TCRdb and include only in-frame sequences with V and J called. Some clones fail to appear in such tables; in the studies checked, an unresolved V gene covers under half of the shortfall, and the cause of the remainder is unknown. That table supplies the V and J calls and clone size; D and trimming were determined from the DNA. The sample data list around 250,000 clones, and around 90% of these were observed just once. The ten biggest clones cover roughly 0.38% of the sample. The donors belonged to the validation cohort of over a hundred subjects, which was separate from the approximately 660-subject first cohort.

The sequence derives from a woman younger than 30 in good health and CMV-seronegative. The rearranged segments are TRBV4-1 and TRBJ1-5; 9 nucleotides in the junction match TRBD1. The specimen sequenced was PBMCs. The DNA is TGCGCCAGCAGCCAATACAGGGGGCGGTATGGCAATCAGCCCCAGCATTTT. It translates as CASSQYRGRYGNQPQHF.